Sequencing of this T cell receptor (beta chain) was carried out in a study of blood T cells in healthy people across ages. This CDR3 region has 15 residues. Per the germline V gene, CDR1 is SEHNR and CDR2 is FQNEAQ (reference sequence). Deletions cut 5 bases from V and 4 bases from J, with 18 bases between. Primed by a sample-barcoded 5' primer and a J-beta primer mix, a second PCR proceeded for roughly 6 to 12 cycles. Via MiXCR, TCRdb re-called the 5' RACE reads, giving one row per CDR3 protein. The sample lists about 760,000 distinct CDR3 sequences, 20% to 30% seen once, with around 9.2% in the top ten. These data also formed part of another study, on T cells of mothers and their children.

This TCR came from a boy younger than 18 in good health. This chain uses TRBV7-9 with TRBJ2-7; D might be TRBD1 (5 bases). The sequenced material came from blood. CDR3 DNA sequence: TGTGCCAGCAGCCCCTACGTGCAGGGTCAGTACGAGCAGTACTTC. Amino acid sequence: CASSPYVQGQYEQYF.